These 14 T cell receptor beta chains share one sample of origin, sequenced in a study of blood T cell repertoires in COVID-19. The protocol was immunoSEQ multiplex PCR, while the TCRdb copy is restricted to in-frame clones and leaves out a portion. The table includes 120,000 or so clones, around 70% detected once. The source material was peripheral blood. All receptors come from a man aged 55 to 70 with acute or convalescent COVID-19.

This rearrangement joins TRBV27 to TRBJ1-2; TRBD1 agrees at 8 bases. The CDR3 extends over 15 amino acids. In germline, CDR1 is MNHEY, CDR2 SMNVEV (reference sequence). Trimming removed 3 bases from V and 4 bases from J; junction bases left unmatched: 7. The CDR3 DNA follows: TGTGCCAGCAGTTTGCAGGGGGCGAACGTCTATGGCTACACCTTC. It yields the protein CASSLQGANVYGYTF.

The V call is TRBV3-1 (or the pseudogene TRBV3-2), the J call TRBJ1-1; 7 bases fit TRBD1. V lost 8 bases, J lost 1 base, and 1 base stayed unmatched. The CDR3 is made up of 12 amino acids. Germline V lookup: CDR1 LGHDT, CDR2 YNNKEL (reference sequence). The DNA of the CDR3 is TGTGCCAGCGGACAGGCGAACACTGAAGCTTTCTTT. Its protein product is CASGQANTEAFF.

The CDR3 coding sequence is TGCGCCAGCAGCTTCTTGAGCGATACGCAGTATTTT. This translates into CASSFLSDTQYF. This chain uses TRBV5-1 with TRBJ2-3, with D hard to call. Germline V lookup: CDR1 SGHRS, CDR2 YFSETQ. V lost 2 bases, J lost 6 bases, and 7 bases lay in between. The CDR3 loop spans 12 amino acids.

The gene calls are TRBV12-3 or TRBV12-4 and TRBJ2-4; D gene uncertain. The CDR3 has 11 residues. Trimming stripped 5 bases from V and 8 bases from J, with 7 bases between. CDR3 loop: CASSDKYIQYF. In DNA form, the CDR3 reads TGTGCCAGCAGTGACAAGTACATTCAGTACTTC.

The chain recombines TRBV27 with TRBJ1-5, with 7 bases identical to TRBD1. The CDR3 is 15 residues long. The germline V gene encodes CDR1 MNHEY and CDR2 SMNVEV (reference sequence). The V gene end was trimmed by 2 bases and the J gene end by 6 bases; junction bases not matched to a gene: 7. This chain's CDR3 is CASSLAEGAFQPQHF. CDR3 in DNA: TGTGCCAGCAGTTTAGCGGAGGGGGCTTTTCAGCCCCAGCATTTT.

The V gene is TRBV5-1, the J gene TRBJ1-5; 7 bases agree with TRBD1. The CDR3 has 15 amino acids. V lost 1 base and J lost 7; bases outside the gene matches: 8. CDR1 is SGHRS and CDR2 is YFSETQ in the germline V gene. The CDR3 reads CASSLTGQFGQPQHF. CDR3 DNA sequence: TGCGCCAGCAGCTTGACGGGACAGTTTGGGCAGCCCCAGCATTTT.

CDR3 loop: CASSVLPGGNTGELFF. DNA of the CDR3: TGTGCCAGCAGCGTACTTCCGGGGGGGAACACCGGGGAGCTGTTTTTT. The rearrangement uses TRBV9 and TRBJ2-2, with TRBD2 matching over 7 bases. V lost 1 base, J lost 1 base, and 4 bases stayed unmatched. Germline CDR1 and CDR2: SGDLS and YYNGEE. This CDR3 region has 16 residues. The variable domain in full, completed from reference TRBV9 and TRBJ2-2, reads DSGVTQTPKHLITATGQRVTLRCSPRSGDLSVYWYQQSLDQGLQFLIQYYNGEERAKGNILERFSAQQFPDLHSELNLSSLELGDSALYFCASSVLPGGNTGELFFGEGSRLTVL.

The V call is TRBV29-1, the J call TRBJ2-7; 8 bases are shared with TRBD1. In germline, CDR1 is SQVTM, CDR2 ANQGSEA. The CDR3 extends over 14 amino acids. V shed 3 bases and J 5 bases; nucleotides not matched to a gene: 9. CDR3 loop: CSVDLAQGANEQYF. DNA for the CDR3: TGCAGCGTTGATCTCGCGCAGGGGGCGAACGAGCAGTACTTC.

The CDR3 DNA follows: TGTGCCTGGAGGACAGGGGGTGCATCAGGCGAGCAGTTCTTC. Translation gives CAWRTGGASGEQFF. The chain carries TRBV30 and TRBJ2-1, with 9 bases aligning to TRBD1. CDR3 length: 14 residues. The junction had 10 bases not matched to a gene; V was cut back by 3 bases and J by 10 bases. The germline gives CDR1 GTSNPN, CDR2 SVGIG (reference sequence).

CDR3 sequence: CASRASGGANYGYTF. The CDR3 bases are TGTGCCAGTAGGGCGTCAGGGGGAGCTAACTATGGCTACACCTTC. The J gene is TRBJ1-2, the V gene TRBV19; 7 bases are shared with TRBD1. This CDR3 spans 15 amino acids. Germline CDR1 and CDR2: LNHDA and SQIVND (reference sequence). V shed 6 bases and J 0 bases; nucleotides not matched to a gene: 7.

This chain connects TRBV5-6 to TRBJ2-5; the D gene is possibly TRBD2 (6 bases). Germline CDR1 is SGHDT and CDR2 is YYEEEE. The CDR3 extends over 14 amino acids. V was shortened by 5 bases and J by 3 bases, with 14 bases between the two germline ends. The CDR3 sequence: CASRRGMAEETQYF. The CDR3 nucleotides read TGTGCCAGCAGACGGGGGATGGCGGAAGAGACCCAGTACTTC.

The chain links TRBV5-6 to TRBJ1-5; D perhaps matches TRBD1 (6 bases). This CDR3 has 15 residues. Germline lookup yields CDR1 SGHDT and CDR2 YYEEEE. Trimming removed 4 bases from V and 6 bases from J, with 17 bases in between. This chain's CDR3 is CASSLRGASLQPQHF. DNA of the CDR3: TGTGCCAGCAGCCTTCGGGGGGCTAGTCTTCAGCCCCAGCATTTT.

V and J are TRBV4-2 and TRBJ1-3, with a possible D match to TRBD1 (5 bases). V was clipped by 2 bases and J by 0 bases, with 5 bases between them. Germline V lookup: CDR1 LGHNA, CDR2 YNFKEQ. The CDR3 spans 14 residues. The CDR3 is CASSQTGSGNTIYF. CDR3 in DNA: TGTGCCAGCAGCCAAACAGGCTCTGGAAACACCATATATTTT.

J is TRBJ2-2 and V is TRBV25-1, with a possible D match to TRBD2 (7 bases). Germline V gene data show CDR1 as MGHDK and CDR2 as SYGVNS. Between the trimmed V and J ends, which lost 1 base and 5 bases, there was a span of 14 bases. The CDR3 is made up of 16 amino acids. The CDR3, as DNA: TGTGCCAGCAGTGAATTCGGGGGGCTATGGACCGGGGAGCTGTTTTTT. Its protein product is CASSEFGGLWTGELFF.